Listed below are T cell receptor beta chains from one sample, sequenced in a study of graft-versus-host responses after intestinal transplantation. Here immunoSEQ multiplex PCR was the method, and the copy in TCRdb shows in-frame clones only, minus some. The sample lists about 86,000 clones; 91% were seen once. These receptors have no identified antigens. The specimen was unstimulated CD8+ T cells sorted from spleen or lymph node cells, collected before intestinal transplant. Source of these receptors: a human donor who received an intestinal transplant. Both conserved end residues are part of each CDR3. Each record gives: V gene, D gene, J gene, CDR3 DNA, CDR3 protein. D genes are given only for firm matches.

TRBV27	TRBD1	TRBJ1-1	TGTGCCAGCAGTGCGTACCGGGACAGGGCTAACACTGAAGCTTTCTTT	CASSAYRDRANTEAFF
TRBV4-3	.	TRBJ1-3	TGCGCCAGCAGCCACGACAAGTCCTCTGGAAACACCATATATTTT	CASSHDKSSGNTIYF
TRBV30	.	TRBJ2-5	TGTGCCTGGAGTCCCGGGTACCAAGAGACCCAGTACTTC	CAWSPGYQETQYF
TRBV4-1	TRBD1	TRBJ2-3	TGCGCCAGCGCCAGGGGGCCCGGCACAGATACGCAGTATTTT	CASARGPGTDTQYF
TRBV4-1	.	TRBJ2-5	TGCGCCAGCACACAGGATGGGGAGACCCAGTACTTC	CASTQDGETQYF
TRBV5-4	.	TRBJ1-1	TGTGCCAGCAGCTTGGGGGCCGGGGGGAACACTGAAGCTTTCTTT	CASSLGAGGNTEAFF
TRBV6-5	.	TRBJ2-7	TGTGCCAGCACGACCGGGTCTCCTACCTACGAGCAGTACTTC	CASTTGSPTYEQYF
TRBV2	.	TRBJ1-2	TGTGCCAGCAGTGAAGACAGGGACTATGGCTACACCTTC	CASSEDRDYGYTF
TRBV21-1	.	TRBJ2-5	TGTGCCAGCAGCAAGAACCGGGACAGGTCTCTGTTGGGGGTGTGGACCCAGTACTTC	CASSKNRDRSLLGVWTQYF
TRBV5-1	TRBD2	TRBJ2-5	TGCGCCAGCAGCTTGCGGACTAGCGGCCAAGAGACCCAGTACTTC	CASSLRTSGQETQYF
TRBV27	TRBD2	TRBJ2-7	TGTGCCAGCAGTTTTGGGCTAGCGGGGGCATACGAGCAGTACTTC	CASSFGLAGAYEQYF
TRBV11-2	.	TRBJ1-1	TGTGCCAGCAGCTTAGAGCGAGCCACTGAAGCTTTCTTT	CASSLERATEAFF
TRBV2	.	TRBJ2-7	TGTGCCAGCATTGGAAGCGCGGGCGAGCAGTACTTC	CASIGSAGEQYF
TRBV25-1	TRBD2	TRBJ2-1	TGTGCCAGCAGCTTCGGGACTAGCGGGCCTTTGTCGTTCTTC	CASSFGTSGPLSFF
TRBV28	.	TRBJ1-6	TGTGCCAGCAGCTCGGCGGGGCCTACCTCTCCAGCGGAGGGTTCACCCCTCCACTTT	CASSSAGPTSPAEGSPLHF
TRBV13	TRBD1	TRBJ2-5	TGTGCCAGCAGCCATTCTTCAGGGGCAGGGGGCTGGGAGACCCAGTACTTC	CASSHSSGAGGWETQYF
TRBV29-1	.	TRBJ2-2	TGCAGCGGCAAACAAGAGAACACCGGGGAGCTGTTTTTT	CSGKQENTGELFF
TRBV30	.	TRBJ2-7	TGTGCCTGGAGTACGGGGGGCACCTACGAGCAGTACTTC	CAWSTGGTYEQYF
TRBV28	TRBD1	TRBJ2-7	TGTGCCAGCAGTTTCACAGGGGTCGAGCAGTACTTC	CASSFTGVEQYF
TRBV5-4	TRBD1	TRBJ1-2	TGTGCCAGTTGGATCCAAGGACAGGGGGCTGTTAGCTACACCTTC	CASWIQGQGAVSYTF
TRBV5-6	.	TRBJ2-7	TGTGCCAGCAGCTTGGGCAGGGGAGTCAACGAGCAGTACTTC	CASSLGRGVNEQYF
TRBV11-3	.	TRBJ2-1	TGTGCCAGCAGCTTAGGTCCAGATGAGCAGTTCTTC	CASSLGPDEQFF
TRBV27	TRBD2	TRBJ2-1	TGTGCCAGCAGTTTTCGAAAATTAAATCTAGCGGGAGGTCCCCATGAGCAGTTCTTC	CASSFRKLNLAGGPHEQFF
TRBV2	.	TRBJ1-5	TGTGCCAGCAATTCGGTGGGGGGGTGGAGTAATCAGCCCCAGCATTTT	CASNSVGGWSNQPQHF
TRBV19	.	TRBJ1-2	TGTGCCAGTAGTATCGGGGCAGGGGACCGCTGGGGCTACACCTTC	CASSIGAGDRWGYTF
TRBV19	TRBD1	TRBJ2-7	TGTGCCAGTAGCCCGGACAGGGCGGACTACGAGCAGTACTTC	CASSPDRADYEQYF
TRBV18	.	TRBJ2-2	TGTGCCAGCTCACCGGTCGGCAGGGCCTACTTACTGAACACCGGGGAGCTGTTTTTT	CASSPVGRAYLLNTGELFF
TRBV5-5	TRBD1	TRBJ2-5	TGTGCCAGCAGCTGGCCGGGACAGGGTGGGGGGACCCAGTACTTC	CASSWPGQGGGTQYF
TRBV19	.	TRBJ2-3	TGTGCCAGTCGCGTGGGGGCCACAGATACGCAGTATTTT	CASRVGATDTQYF
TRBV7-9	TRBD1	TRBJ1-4	TGTGCCAGCAGCTTAGAGGGGGACAGCGTAGTGTTTTTT	CASSLEGDSVVFF
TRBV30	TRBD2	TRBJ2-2	TGTGCCTGGAGTGGTCTAGCGGGGGGAAGGGGTACCGGGGAGCTGTTTTTT	CAWSGLAGGRGTGELFF
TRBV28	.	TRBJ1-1	TGTGCCAGCAGTTTAAAGGCAGGGGCTAACACTGAAGCTTTCTTT	CASSLKAGANTEAFF
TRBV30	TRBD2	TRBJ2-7	TGTGCCGGGACTAGCGCCTCCTACGAGCAGTACTTC	CAGTSASYEQYF
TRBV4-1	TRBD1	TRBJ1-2	TGCGCCAGCAGCCAAGCTCCGGGACAGGGAAGTGGCTACACCTTC	CASSQAPGQGSGYTF
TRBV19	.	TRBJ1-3	TGTGCCAGTAGTGCGGACTTCACCATGGGAAACACCATATATTTT	CASSADFTMGNTIYF
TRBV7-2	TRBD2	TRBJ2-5	TGTGCCAGCAGATATAGCGGGGGGGAAGAGACCCAGTACTTC	CASRYSGGEETQYF
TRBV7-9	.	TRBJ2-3	TGTGCCAGCAGCTTAGATGGGGGGGCAACAGATACGCAGTATTTT	CASSLDGGATDTQYF
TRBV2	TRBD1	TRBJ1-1	TGTGCCAGCAGTGAAGGGACAGGGGGGAGTACTGAAGCTTTCTTT	CASSEGTGGSTEAFF
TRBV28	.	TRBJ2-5	TGTGCCAGCAGTTTCACTGAGTATAAGGGGGCGGGGGAGACCCAGTACTTC	CASSFTEYKGAGETQYF
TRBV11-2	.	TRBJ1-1	TGTGCCAGCAGCTTAGGGGGGGGATACTTGAACACTGAAGCTTTCTTT	CASSLGGGYLNTEAFF
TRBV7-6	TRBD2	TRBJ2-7	TGTGCCAGCAGCCCCCTTGCGGGAGGCTCCTACGAGCAGTACTTC	CASSPLAGGSYEQYF
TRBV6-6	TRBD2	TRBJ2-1	TGTGCCACGGGACTAGCGGCGATTGGGGAGCAGTTCTTC	CATGLAAIGEQFF
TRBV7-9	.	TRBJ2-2	TGTGCCAGCAGCGAGTACGGGGAGCTGTTTTTT	CASSEYGELFF
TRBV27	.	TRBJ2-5	TGTGCCAGCAGTGCCACCGGGACACTCAAAGAGCAGTACTTC	CASSATGTLKEQYF
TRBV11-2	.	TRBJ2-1	TGTGCCAGCAGCCCCCCCATACGGGGGTCTTCCAATGAGCAGTTCTTC	CASSPPIRGSSNEQFF